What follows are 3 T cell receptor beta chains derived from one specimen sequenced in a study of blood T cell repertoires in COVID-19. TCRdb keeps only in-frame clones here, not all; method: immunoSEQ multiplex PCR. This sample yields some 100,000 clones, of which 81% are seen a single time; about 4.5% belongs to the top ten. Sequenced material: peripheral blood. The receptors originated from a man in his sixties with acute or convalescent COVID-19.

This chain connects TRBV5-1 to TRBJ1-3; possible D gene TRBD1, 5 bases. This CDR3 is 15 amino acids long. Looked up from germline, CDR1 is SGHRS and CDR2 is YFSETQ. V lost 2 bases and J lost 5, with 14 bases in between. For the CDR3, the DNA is TGCGCCAGCAGCTTTGATCAGGGCGGGAGAAACACCATATATTTT. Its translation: CASSFDQGGRNTIYF.

The CDR3 DNA reads as TGCGCCAGCAGCTTCCGACAGGGTGGCTACAATGAGCAGTTCTTC. Protein sequence: CASSFRQGGYNEQFF. The gene calls are TRBV5-1 and TRBJ2-1; 7 bases agree with TRBD1. After removal of 2 bases from V and 3 bases from J, the junction contained 5 bases not matched to a gene. Germline V CDR1 and CDR2: SGHRS, YFSETQ. The CDR3 is 15 amino acids.

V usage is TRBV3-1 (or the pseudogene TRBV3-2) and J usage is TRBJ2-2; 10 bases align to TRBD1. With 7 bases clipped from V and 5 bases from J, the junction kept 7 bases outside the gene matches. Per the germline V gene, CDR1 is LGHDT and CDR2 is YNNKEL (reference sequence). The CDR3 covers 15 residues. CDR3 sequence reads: CASNDRGHLTGELFF. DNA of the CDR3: TGTGCCAGCAACGACAGGGGGCACTTAACCGGGGAGCTGTTTTTT.